These 19 T cell receptor beta chains were all obtained from the same sample, sequenced in a study of OX40 agonist ivuxolimab in advanced cancers. This table comes from immunoSEQ multiplex PCR, and its TCRdb copy is limited to in-frame clones, with some not included. The sample carries 35,000 to 50,000 clones, around nine tenths recorded once. Sequences were derived from CD4+ or CD8+ T cells sorted from blood, sampled in a trial of the OX40 agonist ivuxolimab. These receptors were taken from an adult with an advanced solid tumor such as melanoma, head and neck, liver or kidney cancer.

The rearrangement links TRBV7-2 to TRBJ2-2; no firm D call. The CDR3 covers 13 residues. V was shortened by 2 bases and J by 4 bases, with 5 bases between the two germline ends. The germline gives CDR1 SGHTA, CDR2 FQGNSA. CDR3 loop: CASSLRFTGELFF. DNA of the CDR3: TGTGCCAGCAGCTTAAGGTTCACCGGGGAGCTGTTTTTT. Variable domain in full (rest from reference TRBV7-2 and TRBJ2-2): GAGVSQSPSNKVTEKGKDVELRCDPISGHTALYWYRQSLGQGLEFLIYFQGNSAPDKSGLPSDRFSAERTGGSVSTLTIQRTQQEDSAVYLCASSLRFTGELFFGEGSRLTVL.

J is TRBJ2-3 and V is TRBV27; D gene ambiguous. CDR3 length: 12 amino acids. The V gene lost 4 bases and the J gene lost 6 bases, with 8 bases spanning the gap. Per germline, CDR1 MNHEY and CDR2 SMNVEV (reference sequence). The CDR3 DNA sequence: TGTGCCAGCAGTTCCCTACCGGATACGCAGTATTTT. Encoded protein: CASSSLPDTQYF.

The sample holds one count of this clone. V gene TRBV2 combines with J gene TRBJ2-2; 12 positions match TRBD1. After removal of 2 bases from V and 7 bases from J, the junction contained 5 bases not matched to a gene. CDR1 is SNHLY, CDR2 FYNNEI, per germline. The CDR3 has 16 residues. Here the CDR3 reads CASSEQGQGANGELFF. The CDR3 region has the DNA TGTGCCAGCAGTGAACAGGGACAGGGGGCAAACGGGGAGCTGTTTTTT. The variable domain in full, completed from reference TRBV2 and TRBJ2-2, reads EPEVTQTPSHQVTQMGQEVILRCVPISNHLYFYWYRQILGQKVEFLVSFYNNEISEKSEIFDDQFSVERPDGSNFTLKIRSTKLEDSAMYFCASSEQGQGANGELFFGEGSRLTVL.

The V and J genes are TRBV11-2 and TRBJ1-3; D is undetermined. CDR1 and CDR2 from the germline V gene are SGHAT and FQNNGV. The CDR3 loop spans 13 amino acids. Deletions cut 5 bases from V and 4 bases from J, with 9 bases between. The CDR3 protein is CASSPERGNTIYF. CDR3 nucleotides: TGTGCCAGCAGCCCGGAGCGGGGAAACACCATATATTTT. The entire variable domain, with the rest obtained from reference TRBV11-2 and TRBJ1-3, is as follows: EAGVAQSPRYKIIEKRQSVAFWCNPISGHATLYWYQQILGQGPKLLIQFQNNGVVDDSQLPKDRFSAERLKGVDSTLKIQPAKLEDSAVYLCASSPERGNTIYFGEGSWLTVV.

This chain's CDR3 is CASSLDTSRNQPQHF. CDR3 DNA sequence: TGCGCCAGCAGCTTGGATACCAGCCGAAATCAGCCCCAGCATTTT. The rearrangement uses TRBV5-1 and TRBJ1-5, with no clear D. Between the trimmed V and J ends, which lost 0 bases and 4 bases, there was a span of 11 bases. Germline V gene lookup returns CDR1 SGHRS and CDR2 YFSETQ. The CDR3 spans 15 residues.

The gene calls are TRBV28 and TRBJ2-5; tentatively, D is TRBD2 (6 bases). CDR3 size: 16 residues. The germline CDR1 and CDR2 sequences are MDHEN and SYDVKM. V shed 5 bases and J shed 2 bases, with 18 bases lying between them. CDR3 in amino acids: CASSPALGGAQETQYF. The CDR3 DNA follows: TGTGCCAGCAGTCCAGCATTGGGGGGAGCACAAGAGACCCAGTACTTC.

The chain joins TRBV19 to TRBJ2-7; TRBD2 agrees at 14 bases. The CDR3 runs 15 residues. The germline gives CDR1 LNHDA, CDR2 SQIVND (reference sequence). Trimming took 3 bases from V and 3 from J; bases not matched to a gene: 1. The CDR3 DNA sequence: TGTGCCAGTAGTATTGGACTAGCGGGAGGCTACGAGCAGTACTTC. Encoded protein: CASSIGLAGGYEQYF.

The chain links TRBV7-2 to TRBJ2-2; possibly TRBD2 for D (5 bases). Trimming pared 4 bases from V and 2 bases from J, leaving 14 bases between. The CDR3 sequence is 16 residues long. From germline, CDR1 is SGHTA and CDR2 FQGNSA. This CDR3 is CASSWTPSGNTGELFF. Written as DNA, the CDR3 is TGTGCCAGCAGCTGGACCCCCAGCGGCAACACCGGGGAGCTGTTTTTT.

This chain uses TRBV7-3 with TRBJ2-2; TRBD2 aligns across 7 bases. The CDR3 length is 13 residues. Germline lookup yields CDR1 SGHTA and CDR2 FQGTGA. V was clipped by 11 bases and J by 7 bases; unmatched bases: 10. The CDR3, as DNA: TGTGCCGCGGGGGACTCCCCCAACGGGGAGCTGTTTTTT. Translating it yields CAAGDSPNGELFF.

The rearrangement uses TRBV29-1 and TRBJ2-3; D gene ambiguous. Germline loops: CDR1 SQVTM, CDR2 ANQGSEA. The CDR3 is 12 residues long. V was clipped by 2 bases and J by 6 bases, with 9 bases between them. The CDR3 region is CSVEKGLDTQYF. The CDR3 nucleotides are TGCAGCGTTGAAAAGGGTTTGGATACGCAGTATTTT.

The rearrangement uses TRBV6-5 and TRBJ2-1, with a possible D match to TRBD2 (5 bases). Trimming removed 2 bases at V and 6 bases at J, with 8 bases between. The CDR3 runs 13 residues. Germline CDR1 MNHEY, CDR2 SVGAGI. CDR3 DNA sequence: TGTGCCAGCAGTTACGGACTCTCCAATGAGCAGTTCTTC. Translation: CASSYGLSNEQFF.

The CDR3 loop reads CASSLGGWTSGRVGELFF. CDR3 nucleotide sequence: TGTGCCAGCAGCTTAGGCGGATGGACTAGCGGGAGGGTCGGGGAGCTGTTTTTT. V and J are TRBV11-2 and TRBJ2-2, with 15 bases lining up with TRBD2. The CDR3 has 18 amino acids. In germline, CDR1 is SGHAT, CDR2 FQNNGV. After removal of 1 base from V and 7 bases from J, the junction contained 7 bases not matched to a gene.

The J gene is TRBJ2-1, the V gene TRBV28; 8 nucleotides agree with TRBD2. Germline loops: CDR1 MDHEN, CDR2 SYDVKM. The CDR3 length is 15 residues. V gave up 2 bases and J gave up 11 bases; unmatched junction bases: 11. The CDR3 region is CASSLQAGGGQKQFF. The CDR3 DNA reads TGTGCCAGCAGTTTACAGGCGGGAGGAGGGCAAAAGCAGTTCTTC.

The gene calls are TRBV27 and TRBJ2-3; the D gene is possibly TRBD2 (6 bases). The CDR3 runs 15 residues. Trimming removed 3 bases at V and 2 bases at J, with 12 bases between. The germline V gene encodes CDR1 MNHEY and CDR2 SMNVEV (reference sequence). The CDR3 protein is CASSFEGGHTDTQYF. The CDR3 DNA reads as TGTGCCAGCAGTTTTGAGGGAGGACACACAGATACGCAGTATTTT.

V usage is TRBV10-3 and J usage is TRBJ2-1, with 10 bases aligning to TRBD2. Unmatched junction bases numbered 6, after V lost 6 bases and J lost 7 bases. Germline V gene lookup returns CDR1 ENHRY and CDR2 SYGVKD. The CDR3 totals 14 residues. The chain's CDR3 is CAISGTSGVNEQFF. The DNA of the CDR3 is TGTGCCATCAGCGGTACTAGCGGGGTTAATGAGCAGTTCTTC.

The rearrangement uses TRBV5-1 and TRBJ2-3; D remains unclear. The CDR3 is made up of 19 amino acids. V lost 2 bases to trimming and J lost 2 bases, with 24 bases between them. In germline, CDR1 is SGHRS, CDR2 YFSETQ. The CDR3 DNA reads TGCGCCAGCAGCTTTTTCCCATTAAGGACCGCTTCCCTCACAGATACGCAGTATTTT. This gives the protein CASSFFPLRTASLTDTQYF.

This clone was detected only once. The chain joins TRBV28 to TRBJ2-7; tentatively, D is TRBD2 (6 bases). This CDR3 has 15 residues. CDR1 is MDHEN and CDR2 is SYDVKM in the germline V gene. The V and J ends lost 7 bases and 0 bases respectively, with 16 bases between them. CDR3 sequence: CASKLGLLSSYEQYF. As DNA, the CDR3 is TGTGCCAGCAAATTGGGACTTTTAAGCTCCTACGAGCAGTACTTC.

CDR3 protein: CAWKRTSGASYEQYF. The CDR3 coding sequence is TGTGCCTGGAAACGGACTAGCGGCGCCTCCTACGAGCAGTACTTC. The chain couples TRBV30 to TRBJ2-7; 10 nucleotides match TRBD2. In germline, CDR1 is GTSNPN, CDR2 SVGIG (reference sequence). With V trimmed by 4 bases and J by 0 bases, 6 bases remained unmatched. CDR3 length: 15 residues.

The chain links TRBV11-3 to TRBJ1-5, with D possibly being TRBD1 (5 bases). This CDR3 contains 14 residues. CDR1 is SGHNT, CDR2 YENEEA, per germline. The ends were cut back, 4 bases at V and 3 bases at J, with 10 bases in the middle. The CDR3 reads CASSSGTYNQPQHF. CDR3 DNA sequence: TGTGCCAGCAGCTCCGGGACCTACAATCAGCCCCAGCATTTT.